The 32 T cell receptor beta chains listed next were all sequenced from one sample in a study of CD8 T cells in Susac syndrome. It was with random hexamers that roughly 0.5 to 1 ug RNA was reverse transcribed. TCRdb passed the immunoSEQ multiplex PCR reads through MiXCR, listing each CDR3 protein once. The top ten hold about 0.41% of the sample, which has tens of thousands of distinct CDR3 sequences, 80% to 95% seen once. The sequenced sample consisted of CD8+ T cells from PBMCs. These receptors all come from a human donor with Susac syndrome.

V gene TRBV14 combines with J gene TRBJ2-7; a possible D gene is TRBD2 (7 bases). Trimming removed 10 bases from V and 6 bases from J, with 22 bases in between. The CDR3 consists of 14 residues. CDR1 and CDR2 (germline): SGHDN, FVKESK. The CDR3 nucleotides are TGTGCCACCAGAGAGGGGGGGCAGGGGAGCGAGCAGTACTTC. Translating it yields CATREGGQGSEQYF.

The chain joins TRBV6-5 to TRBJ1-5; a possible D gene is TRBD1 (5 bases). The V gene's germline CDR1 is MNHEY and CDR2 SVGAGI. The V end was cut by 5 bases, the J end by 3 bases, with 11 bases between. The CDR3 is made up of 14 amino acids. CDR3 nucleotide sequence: TGTGCCAGCAGTATCGGGGCCCTCAATCAGCCCCAGCATTTT. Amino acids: CASSIGALNQPQHF.

In DNA, the CDR3 is TGTGCCAGCCTACAAGGGGGGCAGGGGGGCCAAGAGACCCAGTACTTC. Residues: CASLQGGQGGQETQYF. This chain links TRBV2 with TRBJ2-5; a weak D match, TRBD1 (7 bases). V lost 8 bases and J lost 1, with 20 bases in between. The CDR3 is made up of 16 amino acids. Germline-derived CDR1 and CDR2 are SNHLY and FYNNEI.

CDR3 sequence (DNA): TGTGCCAGCAGCGCCACGGTGGGCCGCACAACCTATGGCTACACCTTC. Translated: CASSATVGRTTYGYTF. The chain links TRBV28 to TRBJ1-2; D gene uncertain. V dropped 6 bases and J dropped 4 bases, with 21 bases sitting between them. Germline V gives CDR1 MDHEN, CDR2 SYDVKM. CDR3 length: 16 amino acids.

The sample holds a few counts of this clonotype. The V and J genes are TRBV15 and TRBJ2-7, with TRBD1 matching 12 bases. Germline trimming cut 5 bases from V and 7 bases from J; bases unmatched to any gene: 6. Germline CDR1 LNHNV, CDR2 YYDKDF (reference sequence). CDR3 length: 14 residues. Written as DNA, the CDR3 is TGTGCCACCAGCGGGGGACAGGGGGCTCGGGAGCAGTACTTC. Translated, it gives CATSGGQGAREQYF.

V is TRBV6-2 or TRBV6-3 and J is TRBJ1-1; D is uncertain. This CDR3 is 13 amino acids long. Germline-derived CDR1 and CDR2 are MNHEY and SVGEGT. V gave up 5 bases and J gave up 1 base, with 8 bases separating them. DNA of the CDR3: TGTGCCAGCAGTAATCAGAGGAACACTGAAGCTTTCTTT. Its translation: CASSNQRNTEAFF.

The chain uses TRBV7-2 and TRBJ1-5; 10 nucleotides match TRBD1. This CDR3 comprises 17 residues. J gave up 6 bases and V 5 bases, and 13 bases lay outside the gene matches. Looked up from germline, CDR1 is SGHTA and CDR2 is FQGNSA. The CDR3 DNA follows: TGTGCCAGCAGCCAGGGCCCACCGGGACAGGGGAGTCAGCCCCAGCATTTT. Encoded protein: CASSQGPPGQGSQPQHF.

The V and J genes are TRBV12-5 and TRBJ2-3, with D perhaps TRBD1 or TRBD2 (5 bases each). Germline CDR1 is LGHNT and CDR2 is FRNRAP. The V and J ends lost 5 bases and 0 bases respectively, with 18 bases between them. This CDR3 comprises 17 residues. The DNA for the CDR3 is TGTGCTAGTGGTCTTCTTTCCGGGACGGATAGCACAGATACGCAGTATTTT. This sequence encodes CASGLLSGTDSTDTQYF.

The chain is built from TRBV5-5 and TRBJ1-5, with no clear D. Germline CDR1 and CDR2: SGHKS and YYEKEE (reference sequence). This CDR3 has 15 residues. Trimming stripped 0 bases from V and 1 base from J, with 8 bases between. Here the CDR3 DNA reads TGTGCCAGCAGCTTGGGGGAAATGAGCAATCAGCCCCAGCATTTT. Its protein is CASSLGEMSNQPQHF.

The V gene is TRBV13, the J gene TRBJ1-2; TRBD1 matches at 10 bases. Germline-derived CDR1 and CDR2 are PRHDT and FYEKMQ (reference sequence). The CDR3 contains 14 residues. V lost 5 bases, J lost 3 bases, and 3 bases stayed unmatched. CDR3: CASSPGQGDYGYTF. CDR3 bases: TGTGCCAGCAGCCCCGGACAGGGGGACTATGGCTACACCTTC.

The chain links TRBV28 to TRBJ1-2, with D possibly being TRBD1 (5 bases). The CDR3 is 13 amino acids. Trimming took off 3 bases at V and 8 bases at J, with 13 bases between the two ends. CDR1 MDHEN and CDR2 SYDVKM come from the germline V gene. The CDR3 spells CASSLARKGGYTF. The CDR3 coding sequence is TGTGCCAGCAGTTTGGCGAGGAAGGGGGGCTACACCTTC.

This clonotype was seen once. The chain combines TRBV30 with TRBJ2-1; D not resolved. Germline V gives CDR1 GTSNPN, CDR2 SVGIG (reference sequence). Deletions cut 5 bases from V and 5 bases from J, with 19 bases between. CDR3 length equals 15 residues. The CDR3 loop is CAWDPMGIDNNEQFF. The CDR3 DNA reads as TGTGCCTGGGACCCTATGGGGATTGATAACAATGAGCAGTTCTTC.

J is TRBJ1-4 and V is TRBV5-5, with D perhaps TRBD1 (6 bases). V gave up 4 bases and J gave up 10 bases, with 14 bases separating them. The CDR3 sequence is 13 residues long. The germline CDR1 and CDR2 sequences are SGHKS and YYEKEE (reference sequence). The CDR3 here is CASSGHREGKLFF. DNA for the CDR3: TGTGCCAGCAGCGGACACAGGGAAGGAAAACTGTTTTTT.

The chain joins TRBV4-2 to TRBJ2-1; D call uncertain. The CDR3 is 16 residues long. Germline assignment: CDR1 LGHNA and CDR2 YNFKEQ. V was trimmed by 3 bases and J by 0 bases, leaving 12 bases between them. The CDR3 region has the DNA TGTGCCAGCAGCCAGAGTTCTTTGAGCTCCTACAATGAGCAGTTCTTC. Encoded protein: CASSQSSLSSYNEQFF.

CDR3 sequence (DNA): TGTGCCAGCAGCTTCAGGGGGGCCTACGAGCAGTACTTC. This gives the protein CASSFRGAYEQYF. J is TRBJ2-7 and V is TRBV7-8; D is perhaps TRBD1 (7 bases). V was shortened by 3 bases and J by 2 bases, with 8 bases between the two germline ends. The CDR3 totals 13 residues. Per germline, CDR1 SGHVS and CDR2 FQNEAQ.

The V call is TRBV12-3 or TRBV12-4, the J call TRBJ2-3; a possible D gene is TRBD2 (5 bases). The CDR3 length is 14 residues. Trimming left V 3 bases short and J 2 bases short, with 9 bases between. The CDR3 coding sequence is TGTGCCAGCAGTTTGATACTAGTCACAGATACGCAGTATTTT. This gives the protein CASSLILVTDTQYF.

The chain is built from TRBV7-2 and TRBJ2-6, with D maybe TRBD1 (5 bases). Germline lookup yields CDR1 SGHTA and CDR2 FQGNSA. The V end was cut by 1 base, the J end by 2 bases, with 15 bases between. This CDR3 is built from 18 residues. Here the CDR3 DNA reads TGTGCCAGCAGCTTAGTGATGGGCAGGGCGGCTGGGGCCAACGTCCTGACTTTC. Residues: CASSLVMGRAAGANVLTF.

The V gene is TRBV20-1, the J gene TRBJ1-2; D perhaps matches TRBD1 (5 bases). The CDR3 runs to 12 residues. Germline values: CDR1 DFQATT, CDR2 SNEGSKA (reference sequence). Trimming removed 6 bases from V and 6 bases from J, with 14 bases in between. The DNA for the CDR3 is TGCAGTGCCTTGGGACCCGTTGATGGCTACACCTTC. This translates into CSALGPVDGYTF.

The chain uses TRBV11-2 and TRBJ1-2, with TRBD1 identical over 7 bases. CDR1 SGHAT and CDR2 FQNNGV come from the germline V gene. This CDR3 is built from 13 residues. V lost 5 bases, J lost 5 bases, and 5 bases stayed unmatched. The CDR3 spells CASSTDRNYGYTF. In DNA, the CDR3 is TGTGCCAGCAGCACGGACAGGAATTATGGCTACACCTTC.

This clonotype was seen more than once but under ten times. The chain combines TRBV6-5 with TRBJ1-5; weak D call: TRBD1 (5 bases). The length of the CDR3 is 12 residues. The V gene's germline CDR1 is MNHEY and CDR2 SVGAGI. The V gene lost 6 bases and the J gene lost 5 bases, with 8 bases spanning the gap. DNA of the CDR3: TGTGCCAGCAGCTACAGGTATCAGCCCCAGCATTTT. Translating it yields CASSYRYQPQHF.

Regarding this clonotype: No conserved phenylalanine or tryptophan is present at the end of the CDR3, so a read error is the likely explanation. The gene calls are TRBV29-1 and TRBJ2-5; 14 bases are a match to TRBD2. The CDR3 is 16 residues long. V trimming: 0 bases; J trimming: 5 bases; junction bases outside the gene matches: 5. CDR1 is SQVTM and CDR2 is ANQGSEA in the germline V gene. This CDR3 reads CSVEEGTSGGEETQYY. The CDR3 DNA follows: TGCAGCGTTGAAGAGGGGACTAGCGGGGGAGAGGAGACCCAGTACTAC.

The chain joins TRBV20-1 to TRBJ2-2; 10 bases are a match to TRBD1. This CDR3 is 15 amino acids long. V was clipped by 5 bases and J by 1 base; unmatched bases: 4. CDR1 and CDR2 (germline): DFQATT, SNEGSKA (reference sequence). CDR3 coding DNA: TGCAGTGCTCCCCGGACAGGGGGGAACACCGGGGAGCTGTTTTTT. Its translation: CSAPRTGGNTGELFF.

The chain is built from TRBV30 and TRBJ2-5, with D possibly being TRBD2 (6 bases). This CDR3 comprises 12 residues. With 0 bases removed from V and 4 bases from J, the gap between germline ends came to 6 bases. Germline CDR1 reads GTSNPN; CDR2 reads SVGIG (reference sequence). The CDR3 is CAWSVGGETQYF. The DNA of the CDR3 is TGTGCCTGGAGTGTGGGGGGAGAGACCCAGTACTTC.

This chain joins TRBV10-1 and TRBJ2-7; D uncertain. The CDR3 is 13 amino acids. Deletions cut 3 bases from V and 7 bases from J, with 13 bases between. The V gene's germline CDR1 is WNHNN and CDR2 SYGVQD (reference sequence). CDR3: CASSDGYTREQYF. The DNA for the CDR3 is TGCGCCAGCAGTGATGGCTATACGCGGGAGCAGTACTTC.

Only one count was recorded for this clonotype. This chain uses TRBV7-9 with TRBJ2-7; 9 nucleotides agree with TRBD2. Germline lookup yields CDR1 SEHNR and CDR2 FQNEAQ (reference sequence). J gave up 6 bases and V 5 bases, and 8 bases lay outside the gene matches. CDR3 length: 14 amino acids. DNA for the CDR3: TGTGCCAGCAGCCCCCGGATAGCGGGGGCCGAGCAGTACTTC. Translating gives CASSPRIAGAEQYF.

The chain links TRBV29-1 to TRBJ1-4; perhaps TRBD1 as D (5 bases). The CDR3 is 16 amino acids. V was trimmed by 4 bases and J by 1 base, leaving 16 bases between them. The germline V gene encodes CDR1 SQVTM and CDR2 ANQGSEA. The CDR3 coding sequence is TGCAGCGTTGGCTTGGGGACCGCCTTAACTAATGAAAAACTGTTTTTT. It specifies CSVGLGTALTNEKLFF. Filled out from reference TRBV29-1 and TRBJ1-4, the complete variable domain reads SAVISQKPSRDICQRGTSLTIQCQVDSQVTMMFWYRQQPGQSLTLIATANQGSEATYESGFVIDKFPISRPNLTFSTLTVSNMSPEDSSIYLCSVGLGTALTNEKLFFGSGTQLSVL.

The CDR3 DNA follows: TGTGCCATCAGTGGTTTAGCGGGAGGGCCGAATGAGCAGTTCTTC. Protein product: CAISGLAGGPNEQFF. The chain is built from TRBV10-3 and TRBJ2-1, with 11 bases that match TRBD2. This CDR3 is built from 15 residues. Germline trimming cut 4 bases from V and 7 bases from J; bases unmatched to any gene: 6. Germline V CDR1 and CDR2: ENHRY, SYGVKD.

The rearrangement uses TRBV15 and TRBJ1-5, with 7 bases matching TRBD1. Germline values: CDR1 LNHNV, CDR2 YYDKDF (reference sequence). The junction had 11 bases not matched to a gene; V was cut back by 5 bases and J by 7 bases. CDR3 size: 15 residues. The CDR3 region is CATSGGDRVGQPQHF. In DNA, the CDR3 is TGTGCCACCAGCGGAGGTGACAGGGTCGGGCAGCCCCAGCATTTT.

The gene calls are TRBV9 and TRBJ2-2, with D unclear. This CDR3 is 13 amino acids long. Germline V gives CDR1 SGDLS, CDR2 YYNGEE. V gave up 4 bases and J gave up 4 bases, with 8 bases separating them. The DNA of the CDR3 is TGTGCCAGCAGCCTTCCGAGCACCGGGGAGCTGTTTTTT. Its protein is CASSLPSTGELFF.

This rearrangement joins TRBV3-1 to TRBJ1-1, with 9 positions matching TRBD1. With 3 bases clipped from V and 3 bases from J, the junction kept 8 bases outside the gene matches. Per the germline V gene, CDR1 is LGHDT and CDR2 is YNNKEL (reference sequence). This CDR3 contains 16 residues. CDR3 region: CASSQGGGQGYTEAFF. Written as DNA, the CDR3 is TGTGCCAGCAGCCAGGGAGGGGGACAGGGCTACACTGAAGCTTTCTTT.

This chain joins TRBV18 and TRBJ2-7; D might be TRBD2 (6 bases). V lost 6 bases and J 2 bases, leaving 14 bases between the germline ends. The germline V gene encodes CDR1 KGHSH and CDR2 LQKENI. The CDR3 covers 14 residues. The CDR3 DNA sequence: TGTGCCAGCTCGGCGGAGGGGCTACCCTACGAGCAGTACTTC. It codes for CASSAEGLPYEQYF.

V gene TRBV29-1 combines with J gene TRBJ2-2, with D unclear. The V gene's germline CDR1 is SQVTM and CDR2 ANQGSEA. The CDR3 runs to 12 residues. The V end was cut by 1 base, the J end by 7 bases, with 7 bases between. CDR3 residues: CSVEVQNGELFF. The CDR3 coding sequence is TGCAGCGTTGAAGTACAGAACGGGGAGCTGTTTTTT.